The source of this TCR beta chain is a study of CD8+ T cells in alopecia areata. Study-wide results and limits: Scalp data also include sequences from resident alphabeta T cells of normal skin. Clonality exceeded that of normal scalp in lesional scalp, most notably in alopecia totalis/universalis.

Cutaneous lymph nodes were pooled and cells sorted by CD4, CD8alpha, NKG2D, NKG2ACE and more. Details on this clone: Its antigen is undetermined. Gene names and germline refer to mouse. The read ends 4 residues early relative to the CDR3; the germline J gene fills the gap. Other nucleotide sequences from this sample produce the same CDR3.

V shed 0 bases and J 1 base; nucleotides not matched to a gene: 2. The germline CDR1 and CDR2 sequences are GKSSPN and SITVG. The CDR3 is 15 residues long. TCR sequencing used cDNA made by reverse transcription of extracted RNA. TCRdb keeps only in-frame clones here, not all; method: immunoSEQ multiplex PCR. This sample includes around 300,000 clones with no singletons; its ten biggest clones take up 1.2%. The receptor was derived from a C3H/HeJ mouse with alopecia areata. The strain is characterized by the MHC haplotype H2-k. The V call is TRBV31, the J call TRBJ2-2; 7 bases match TRBD2. Sequencing input: CD4+ T cells sorted from a lymph node. This chain's CDR3 is CAWSLAGGNTGQLYF. CDR3 bases read: TGTGCCTGGAGTCTCGCTGGGGGAAACACCGGG. The full variable domain, its missing parts supplied by reference TRBV31 and TRBJ2-2, is AQTIHQWPVAEIKAVGSPLSLGCTIKGKSSPNLYWYWQATGGTLQQLFYSITVGQVESVVQLNLSASRPKDDQFILSTEKLLLSHSGFYLCAWSLAGGNTGQLYFGEGSKLTVL.